Reported below is one T cell receptor beta chain. The data were obtained in a study of control samples from healthy donors and cancer patients. Germline-derived CDR1 and CDR2 are SGDLS and YYNGEE. The CDR3 consists of 19 residues. After removal of 0 bases from V and 7 bases from J, the junction contained 15 bases not matched to a gene. Profiling relied on immunoSEQ multiplex PCR, and the TCRdb table lists in-frame clones only, not all of them. This table has 45,000 to 60,000 clones, roughly 94% appearing once. Sequences were obtained from blood. This receptor was identified in a man aged 30-40 years in good health. This rearrangement joins TRBV9 to TRBJ2-1, with 11 bases identical to TRBD2. CDR3 sequence: CASSVEGLAGGPAFNEQFF. As DNA, the CDR3 is TGTGCCAGCAGCGTAGAGGGTCTAGCGGGAGGTCCGGCCTTTAATGAGCAGTTCTTC.